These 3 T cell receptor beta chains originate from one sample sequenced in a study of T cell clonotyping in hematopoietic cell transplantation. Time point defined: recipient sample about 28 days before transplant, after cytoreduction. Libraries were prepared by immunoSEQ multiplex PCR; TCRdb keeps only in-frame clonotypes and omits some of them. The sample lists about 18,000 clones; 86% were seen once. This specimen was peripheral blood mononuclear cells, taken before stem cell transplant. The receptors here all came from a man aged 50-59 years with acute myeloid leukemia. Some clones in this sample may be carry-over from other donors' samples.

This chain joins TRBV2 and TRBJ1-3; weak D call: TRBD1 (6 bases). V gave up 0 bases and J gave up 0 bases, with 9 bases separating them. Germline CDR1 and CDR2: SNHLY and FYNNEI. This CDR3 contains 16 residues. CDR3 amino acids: CASSEARGASGNTIYF. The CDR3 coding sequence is TGTGCCAGCAGTGAAGCGCGGGGGGCCTCTGGAAACACCATATATTTT.

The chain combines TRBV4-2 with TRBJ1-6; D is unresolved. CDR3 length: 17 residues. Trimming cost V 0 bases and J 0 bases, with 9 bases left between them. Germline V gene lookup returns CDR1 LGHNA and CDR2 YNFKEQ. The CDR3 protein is CASSQDFGSSYNSPLHF. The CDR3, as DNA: TGTGCCAGCAGCCAAGATTTCGGCAGCTCCTATAATTCACCCCTCCACTTT.

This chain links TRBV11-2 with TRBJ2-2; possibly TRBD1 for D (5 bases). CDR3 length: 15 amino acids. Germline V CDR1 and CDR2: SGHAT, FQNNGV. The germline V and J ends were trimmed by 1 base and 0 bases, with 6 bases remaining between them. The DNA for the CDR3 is TGTGCCAGCAGCTTAGTAGGGGCGAACACCGGGGAGCTGTTTTTT. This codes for CASSLVGANTGELFF.